This T cell receptor (beta chain) was identified in a study of blood T cell repertoires in COVID-19. Recruitment covered fewer than 25 US areas and drew participants whose ages spanned roughly 18 to 90 years. All recovered Cohort 3 donors got two negative PCRs, got clearance, or saw symptom resolution. V lost 1 base to trimming and J lost 1 base, with 7 bases between them. The CDR3 is 14 residues long. Germline V gives CDR1 PRHDT, CDR2 FYEKMQ (reference sequence). In the authors' workflow: The authors estimated nucleated cell counts from reference gene primer amplification. Sequencing used immunoSEQ multiplex PCR; TCRdb keeps in-frame clones, though not all of them. That table supplies the V and J calls and clone size; D and trimming were determined from the DNA. The sample lists 200,000 to 250,000 clones, about 85% occurring once.

The source material was PBMCs or T cells enriched from blood (not recorded which). This chain joins TRBV13 and TRBJ1-1, with TRBD1 as a possible D gene (5 bases). The TCR originated in a man aged 25 to 40 who had recovered from COVID-19. The CDR3 coding sequence is TGTGCCAGCAGCTTAGCCCAGGGGAACACTGAAGCTTTCTTT. This sequence encodes CASSLAQGNTEAFF.